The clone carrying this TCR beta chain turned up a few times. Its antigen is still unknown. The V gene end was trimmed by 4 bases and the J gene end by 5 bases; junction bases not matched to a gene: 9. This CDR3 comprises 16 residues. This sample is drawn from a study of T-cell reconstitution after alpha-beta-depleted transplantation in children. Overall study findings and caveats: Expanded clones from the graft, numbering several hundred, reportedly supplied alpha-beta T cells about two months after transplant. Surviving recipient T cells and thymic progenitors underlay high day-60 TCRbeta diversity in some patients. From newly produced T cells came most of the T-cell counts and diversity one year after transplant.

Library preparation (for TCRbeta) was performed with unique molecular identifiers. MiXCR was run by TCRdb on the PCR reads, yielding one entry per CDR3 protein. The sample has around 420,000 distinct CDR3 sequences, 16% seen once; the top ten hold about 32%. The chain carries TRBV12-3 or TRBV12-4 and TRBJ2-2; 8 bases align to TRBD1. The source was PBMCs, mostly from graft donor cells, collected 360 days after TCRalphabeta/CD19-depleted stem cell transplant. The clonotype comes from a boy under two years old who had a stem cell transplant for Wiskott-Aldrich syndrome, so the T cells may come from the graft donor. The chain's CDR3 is CASSSRQGILTGELFF. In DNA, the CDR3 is TGTGCCAGCAGTTCGCGACAGGGGATTTTAACCGGGGAGCTGTTTTTT.